Following are 13 T cell receptor beta chains from one sample sequenced in a study of metastatic and nonmetastatic thyroid tumors. MiXCR reprocessed the PCR reads for TCRdb. The table records 53,000 or so clones, roughly 22% of them present only once. Ahead of thyroid surgery, no patient had received treatment of any kind. The sample was blood. All receptors come from a female donor with papillary thyroid cancer or a benign thyroid nodule (not recorded which). Some clones in this sample may be carry-over from other donors' samples.

This clone was seen repeatedly, ten times or more. The V call is TRBV20-1, the J call TRBJ1-1; 11 bases line up with TRBD1. The trim removed 3 bases at V and 3 bases at J, leaving 15 bases unmatched. The germline gives CDR1 DFQATT, CDR2 SNEGSKA (reference sequence). This CDR3 is built from 18 residues. The CDR3: CSASKMDGTGGLDTEAFF. The CDR3 DNA is TGCAGTGCTAGTAAGATGGATGGGACAGGGGGTCTCGACACTGAAGCTTTCTTT.

This clone is deemed medium-sized. V usage is TRBV7-9 and J usage is TRBJ2-3; 9 bases line up with TRBD2. Germline V gives CDR1 SEHNR, CDR2 FQNEAQ (reference sequence). The V gene end was trimmed by 1 base and the J gene end by 5 bases; junction bases not matched to a gene: 13. The CDR3 extends over 18 amino acids. Here the CDR3 reads CASSLEDHPSGMRDTQYF. CDR3 nucleotides: TGTGCCAGCAGCTTAGAAGATCATCCTAGCGGGATGAGAGATACGCAGTATTTT.

This clone was counted between two and nine times. Being one base from a much bigger clone, this may be a read error. V usage is TRBV25-1 and J usage is TRBJ2-1, with 11 bases matching TRBD2. Germline V lookup: CDR1 MGHDK, CDR2 SYGVNS. Trimming cost V 3 bases and J 8 bases; bases outside gene matches: 3. CDR3 length: 14 residues. The CDR3 DNA sequence: TGTGCCAGCAGTGAGGGACTAGCGGTCGATGAGCAGTTCTTC. This gives the protein CASSEGLAVDEQFF.

In this sample, this clone turned up a few times. V is TRBV5-1 and J is TRBJ2-7; D possibly corresponds to TRBD2 (6 bases). With 0 bases removed from V and 7 bases from J, the gap between germline ends came to 17 bases. This CDR3 comprises 15 residues. Germline assignment: CDR1 SGHRS and CDR2 YFSETQ. CDR3 bases: TGCGCCAGCAGCTTGGCGTCGACCCGGGCGGGGGAGCAGTACTTC. Encoded protein: CASSLASTRAGEQYF.

The sample holds many counts of this clone. The V call is TRBV2, the J call TRBJ2-6, with TRBD2 as a possible D gene (5 bases). V was trimmed by 4 bases and J by 0 bases, leaving 7 bases between them. The CDR3 has 15 amino acids. Germline CDR1 reads SNHLY; CDR2 reads FYNNEI. CDR3 region: CASSVEGSGANVLTF. CDR3 coding DNA: TGTGCCAGCAGTGTTGAGGGCTCTGGGGCCAACGTCCTGACTTTC.

This clone was observed many times. CDR3 nucleotide sequence: TGTGCCACCAGTGATCCCACGCGCGGGGGGAATGAGCAGTTCTTC. The encoded protein is CATSDPTRGGNEQFF. The chain uses TRBV24-1 and TRBJ2-1; 8 positions match TRBD2. Losses at the gene ends were 3 bases for V and 7 bases for J; bases not matched to a gene: 7. This CDR3 spans 15 amino acids. Germline lookup yields CDR1 KGHDR and CDR2 SFDVKD.

A few counts support this clone. Since a much larger clone is just one base distant, this may be a read error. The same CDR3 also results from other DNA sequences found in this sample. This chain uses TRBV6-1 with TRBJ2-3, with 9 bases fitting TRBD1. Germline loops: CDR1 MNHNS, CDR2 SASEGT. This CDR3 has 12 amino acids. This chain's CDR3 is CASRQGADTQYF. The CDR3, as DNA: TGTGCCAGCAGACAGGGGGCGGATACTCAGTATTTT.

As to this clone: At the DNA level, this CDR3 is encoded by other sequences in the same sample as well. J is TRBJ2-3 and V is TRBV5-1, with unresolved D. The germline gives CDR1 SGHRS, CDR2 YFSETQ. Trimming left V 2 bases short and J 2 bases short, with 12 bases between. The CDR3 contains 15 residues. The CDR3 loop is CASSFGGPTTDTQYF. The CDR3 DNA sequence: TGCGCCAGCAGCTTCGGTGGACCAACCACAGATACGCAGTATTTT.

This clone came up many times. The chain carries TRBV7-2 and TRBJ2-7; 13 positions agree with TRBD2. The V and J ends lost 1 base and 4 bases, in that order; junction bases with no gene match: 1. This CDR3 has 15 residues. Germline CDR1 SGHTA, CDR2 FQGNSA. CDR3 DNA sequence: TGTGCCAGCAGCTTAGGGACTAGCGGGAGTTACGAGCAGTACTTC. Encoded protein: CASSLGTSGSYEQYF.

This clone showed up many times. The chain recombines TRBV20-1 with TRBJ1-1; D unresolved. The V end was cut by 3 bases, the J end by 7 bases, with 12 bases between. This CDR3 is 12 amino acids long. Germline V gene data show CDR1 as DFQATT and CDR2 as SNEGSKA (reference sequence). For the CDR3, the DNA is TGCAGTGCTAGTAATTCGGGTAGTGAAGCTTTCTTT. Translation gives CSASNSGSEAFF.

This clone has only a few counts. A single base separates this from a much larger clone, so it may be a read error. The chain couples TRBV28 to TRBJ2-3, with a tentative D call TRBD1 (5 bases). The germline V gene has CDR1 MDHEN and CDR2 SYDVKM. There are 13 residues in the CDR3. DNA for the CDR3: TGTGCCAGCACGTCAGACAGCACAGATAAGCAGTATTTT. Translation: CASTSDSTDKQYF.

This clone was recorded at least ten times. The chain couples TRBV5-1 to TRBJ1-6, with D hard to call. V shed 0 bases and J shed 0 bases, with 10 bases lying between them. CDR3 size: 17 residues. Germline CDR1 SGHRS, CDR2 YFSETQ. CDR3 coding DNA: TGCGCCAGCAGCTTGGGCACCCGGAGCTCCTATAATTCACCCCTCCACTTT. Translated: CASSLGTRSSYNSPLHF.

This clone was picked up many times. The gene calls are TRBV28 and TRBJ2-7, with no clear D. The CDR3 extends over 13 amino acids. V was shortened by 6 bases and J by 3 bases, with 12 bases between the two germline ends. Germline CDR1 MDHEN, CDR2 SYDVKM. The chain's CDR3 is CASRIDGNYEQYF. CDR3 nucleotides: TGTGCCAGCAGGATCGACGGAAACTACGAGCAGTACTTC.